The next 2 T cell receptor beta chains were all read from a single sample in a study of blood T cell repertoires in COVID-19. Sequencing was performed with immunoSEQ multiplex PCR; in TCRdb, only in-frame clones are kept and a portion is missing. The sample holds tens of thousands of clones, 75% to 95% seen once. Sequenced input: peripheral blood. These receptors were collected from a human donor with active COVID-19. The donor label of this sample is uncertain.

CDR3 sequence (DNA): TGTGCCTGGGGCAAGGGGCAAGAGACCCAGTACTTC. The encoded protein is CAWGKGQETQYF. This chain links TRBV30 with TRBJ2-5, with D possibly matching TRBD1 (5 bases). Germline V gives CDR1 GTSNPN, CDR2 SVGIG (reference sequence). The CDR3 consists of 12 residues. Trimming took 5 bases from V and 2 from J, leaving 9 bases between them.

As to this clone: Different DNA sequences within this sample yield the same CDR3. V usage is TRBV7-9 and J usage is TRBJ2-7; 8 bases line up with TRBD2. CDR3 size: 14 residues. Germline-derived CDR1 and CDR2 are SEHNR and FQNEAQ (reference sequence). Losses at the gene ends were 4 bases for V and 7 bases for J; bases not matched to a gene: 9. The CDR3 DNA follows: TGTGCCAGCAGCTCTGTACTAGCGGAGTCGGAGCAGTACTTC. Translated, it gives CASSSVLAESEQYF. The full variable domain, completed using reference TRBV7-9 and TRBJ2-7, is DTGVSQNPRHKITKRGQNVTFRCDPISEHNRLYWYRQTLGQGPEFLTYFQNEAQLEKSRLLSDRFSAERPKGSFSTLEIQRTEQGDSAMYLCASSSVLAESEQYFGPGTRLTVT.